This entry features one T cell receptor beta chain sequence. These data come from a study of blood T cell repertoires in COVID-19. About the research overall: Samples of COVID-19 (acute and convalescent) were obtained from the United States, Italy and Spain.

The CDR3 sequence is 16 residues long. Looked up from germline, CDR1 is MNHNS and CDR2 is SASEGT. The V and J ends lost 6 bases and 4 bases, in that order; junction bases with no gene match: 14. The repertoire was sequenced with immunoSEQ multiplex PCR; TCRdb's copy has only in-frame clones and lacks some. The sample records around 150,000 clones, roughly 84% being singletons. This rearrangement joins TRBV6-1 to TRBJ1-1, with 7 bases that match TRBD1. The clonotype was recovered from a man aged 65 to 85 with acute or convalescent COVID-19. The source material was peripheral blood. CDR3 DNA: TGTGCCAGCAGGGAACGTACAGGGGCGACGAGCACTGAAGCTTTCTTT. Residues: CASRERTGATSTEAFF.